There are many counts of the clone carrying this T cell receptor (beta chain). The sample is drawn from a study of early T cells in non-severe SARS-CoV-2 infection. Study in general: Chains from this unsorted whole-blood bulk RNA could not be paired.

V lost 1 base and J 5 bases, leaving 2 bases between the germline ends. This CDR3 contains 11 residues. Germline CDR1 SNHLY, CDR2 FYNNEI. In the library, individual cDNA molecules carried attached unique molecular identifiers. Using its own MiXCR run on the 5' RACE reads, TCRdb lists one record per CDR3 protein. The sample comprises tens of thousands of distinct CDR3 sequences, around 10% of which are singletons, and about 7.1% rests with the top ten. Specimen: whole blood, collected at baseline. J is TRBJ2-5 and V is TRBV2; D is ambiguous. This receptor was taken from an adult who was a healthcare worker with PCR-confirmed SARS-CoV-2 infection or an uninfected control (not recorded which). As DNA, the CDR3 is TGTGCCAGCAGTGAAGTGGAGACCCAGTACTTC. Residues: CASSEVETQYF.